This paragraph reports one TCR beta chain. The antigen it recognizes is unknown. No much larger clone is present one base from it, and per-base qualities are unavailable. The data belong to a study of blood T cell repertoires in COVID-19 (dated by TCRdb to 2018 to 2021). Study-wide context: The collaborator samples originated in the United States, Italy and Spain and spanned the acute and convalescent phases of COVID-19. The prospective study material was composed of cDNA or gDNA derived from T cells, B-cell-depleted T cells, or PBMCs. The dataset comprised deeply sampled blood TCRbeta repertoires from subjects exposed to, actively infected with, or recovered from COVID-19. The repertoires were made available in a free public database intended to serve as a resource for research on the immune response to SARS-CoV-2. The samples were drawn from two sources: the first 160 participants of the ongoing ImmuneRACE study, and 1,000 to 1,500 subjects contributed by 6 global collaborators. The sample metadata nearly always contained a de-identified subject ID, COVID-19 status, age in years and sex. Where HLA class I and class II types were available, the types were taken from metadata supplied by the sample provider, not from assay-based typing. What the authors observed across the whole study: How much clinical and demographic metadata was included differed by source and by participant, and the metadata was provided uncurated.

The immunoSEQ Assay, a bias-controlled multiplex PCR, was used to amplify TCRbeta CDR3 regions from genomic DNA. The study's own analysis went as follows. The number of nucleated cells in each sample was estimated by amplification of reference gene primers within the assay. To quantify the absolute abundance of each unique TCRbeta CDR3 rearrangement, sequence reads were collapsed and filtered. Productive Simpson clonality was computed per sample as the square root of Simpson's diversity index over productive rearrangements. TCRdb's version of the immuneACCESS table is confined to in-frame rearrangements and falls short of the full clone set. An unresolved V gene accounts for under half of the shortfall where checked; the remainder is of unknown origin. Clone size and the V and J calls come from that table; the DNA yielded D and trimming. The sample table contains approximately 190,000 clones; only one count was recorded for around four fifths of them. In total, the top ten clones hold about 6.5% of the sample.

Collaborating institutions collected whole blood in K2EDTA tubes following their own protocols. For TCRbeta analysis, collaborators shipped samples as frozen whole blood, isolated PBMCs, or DNA extracted from either of those sample types. Reading the germline V gene gives CDR1 MDHEN and CDR2 SYDVKM. From its cysteine to its phenylalanine, the CDR3 spans 12 amino acids. Only the CDR3 DNA stays, 36 bases, in frame from base 1. The junction shows trimming of 3 bases on V and 5 bases on J, plus 8 bases between the germline ends. The clonotype comes from a woman aged 35 to 49 with acute or convalescent COVID-19. This chain is built from TRBV28 and TRBJ2-7, with the D gene too uncertain to name. The source material was peripheral blood. The DNA reads TGTGCCAGCAGTTTTCTCTTCCACGAGCAGTACTTC. It translates as CASSFLFHEQYF. When the CDR3 is completed using the reference TRBV28 and TRBJ2-7 genes on either side, the full variable domain is DVKVTQSSRYLVKRTGEKVFLECVQDMDHENMFWYRQDPGLGLRLIYFSYDVKMKEKGDIPEGYSVSREKKERFSLILESASTNQTSMYLCASSFLFHEQYFGPGTRLTVT.